The sequence of this T cell receptor beta chain was determined in a study of shared clonotypes between healthy human individuals. This CDR3 contains 16 residues. Trimming cost V 5 bases and J 8 bases; bases outside gene matches: 10. Per germline, CDR1 MNHEY and CDR2 SMNVEV (reference sequence). About this clone: The antigen is unknown.

It was CD45RO-negative cells, positively selected for CCR7, that made up naive CD8 cells, with terminally differentiated effector memory CD45RA+ cells excluded. Method: immunoSEQ multiplex PCR; TCRdb's copy keeps in-frame clones and lacks some. This table holds some 2.1 million clones, approximately 94% found once. Findings of the study overall: Naive subsets typically showed greater estimated richness than memory subsets.

Sequencing was carried out using naive CD8+ T cells sorted from blood. This clonotype originated in a man aged 18-30 years in good health. The chain joins TRBV27 to TRBJ2-1; 12 positions agree with TRBD2. The CDR3 nucleotides are TGTGCCAGCAGTGCTAGCGGGAGGGCCGGGTTTCATGAGCAGTTCTTC. Translating it yields CASSASGRAGFHEQFF.